The next 11 T cell receptor beta chains were all read from a single sample in a study of cytomegalovirus exposure and HLA in healthy donors. PCR amplification relied on 60 Vbeta primers (plus 13 Jbeta primers). Repertoires were generated with immunoSEQ multiplex PCR, while TCRdb's copy carries only in-frame clones and drops some. The sample has 300,000 or so clones, just under 85% seen once. The sample comprised PBMCs. The receptor set was obtained from a woman between 40 and 50 years old in good health and CMV-seropositive.

The rearrangement joins TRBV7-2 to TRBJ2-7; TRBD2 matches at 10 bases. V lost 4 bases, J lost 0 bases, and 6 bases stayed unmatched. CDR1 and CDR2 from the germline V gene are SGHTA and FQGNSA. This CDR3 is built from 16 residues. The CDR3 nucleotides read TGTGCCAGCAGCTCCGTTGGACTAGCGGACTCCTACGAGCAGTACTTC. This sequence encodes CASSSVGLADSYEQYF.

This chain joins TRBV28 and TRBJ2-7, with no clear D. The germline CDR1 and CDR2 sequences are MDHEN and SYDVKM. V was clipped by 5 bases and J by 6 bases, with 23 bases between them. CDR3 length: 16 amino acids. CDR3 residues: CASSPPPLLVPPEQYF. The CDR3 DNA reads TGTGCCAGCAGTCCCCCACCGCTCCTAGTACCCCCCGAGCAGTACTTC.

The chain is built from TRBV10-2 and TRBJ2-7, with no clear D. Germline V gene lookup returns CDR1 WSHSY and CDR2 SAAADI. The ends were cut back, 4 bases at V and 0 bases at J, with 4 bases in the middle. The CDR3 totals 12 residues. DNA for the CDR3: TGCGCCAGCAGTGCAGGCTCCTACGAGCAGTACTTC. Translation gives CASSAGSYEQYF.

The V and J genes are TRBV7-8 and TRBJ2-1; D unresolved. CDR3 length: 16 residues. With 0 bases removed from V and 5 bases from J, the gap between germline ends came to 14 bases. Germline CDR1 SGHVS, CDR2 FQNEAQ. The CDR3 bases are TGTGCCAGCAGCTTAGCCGCTCCCCGGTCTAACAATGAGCAGTTCTTC. This translates into CASSLAAPRSNNEQFF.

The chain is built from TRBV7-9 and TRBJ1-1, with TRBD1 matching over 9 bases. Germline assignment: CDR1 SEHNR and CDR2 FQNEAQ (reference sequence). V gave up 5 bases and J gave up 5 bases; unmatched junction bases: 3. The length of the CDR3 is 13 residues. CDR3 sequence reads: CASSATGGTEAFF. The DNA of the CDR3 is TGTGCCAGCAGCGCGACAGGGGGAACTGAAGCTTTCTTT.

The chain couples TRBV4-2 to TRBJ2-5; 11 bases are a match to TRBD1. The CDR3 sequence is 16 residues long. V gave up 6 bases and J gave up 3 bases; unmatched junction bases: 9. The germline gives CDR1 LGHNA, CDR2 YNFKEQ. CDR3 nucleotide sequence: TGTGCCAGCAGTTTAACTCCGGGACAGGGGGAAGAGACCCAGTACTTC. As protein: CASSLTPGQGEETQYF.

The chain is built from TRBV15 and TRBJ2-5, with D tentatively TRBD2 (6 bases). V was clipped by 0 bases and J by 1 base, with 12 bases between them. The CDR3 extends over 16 amino acids. Germline V gene lookup returns CDR1 LNHNV and CDR2 YYDKDF (reference sequence). CDR3 in amino acids: CATSRDGTSPQETQYF. As DNA, the CDR3 is TGTGCCACCAGCAGAGATGGCACTAGCCCCCAAGAGACCCAGTACTTC.

This rearrangement joins TRBV2 to TRBJ2-5; D might be TRBD2 (5 bases). The CDR3 is 11 amino acids. Trimming shortened V by 5 bases and J by 5 bases, and 6 bases separated the two germline ends. CDR1 is SNHLY and CDR2 is FYNNEI in the germline V gene. The CDR3 region is CASSPGETQYF. The CDR3 DNA is TGTGCCAGCAGTCCGGGGGAGACCCAGTACTTC.

This clone was seen just once. The genes are TRBV6-5 and TRBJ1-1; D is unresolved. V was pared by 7 bases and J by 0 bases, with 9 bases between. CDR1 and CDR2 (germline): MNHEY, SVGAGI. The length of the CDR3 is 13 residues. Written as DNA, the CDR3 is TGTGCCAGCAAACCGAACATGAACACTGAAGCTTTCTTT. It yields the protein CASKPNMNTEAFF.

The genes are TRBV28 and TRBJ2-7, with D maybe TRBD2 (5 bases). CDR3 length: 14 amino acids. CDR1 is MDHEN and CDR2 is SYDVKM in the germline V gene. Trimming left V 0 bases short and J 2 bases short, with 8 bases between. The CDR3 loop is CASSLWVGAYEQYF. CDR3 in DNA: TGTGCCAGCAGTTTATGGGTGGGAGCCTACGAGCAGTACTTC. The full variable domain, completed using reference TRBV28 and TRBJ2-7, is DVKVTQSSRYLVKRTGEKVFLECVQDMDHENMFWYRQDPGLGLRLIYFSYDVKMKEKGDIPEGYSVSREKKERFSLILESASTNQTSMYLCASSLWVGAYEQYFGPGTRLTVT.

The chain joins TRBV2 to TRBJ1-5; no clear D. Between the trimmed V and J ends, which lost 9 bases and 3 bases, there was a span of 12 bases. Germline CDR1 SNHLY, CDR2 FYNNEI. This CDR3 is 13 amino acids long. CDR3 sequence: CASHRDPNQPQHF. CDR3 DNA sequence: TGTGCCAGTCACCGGGATCCCAATCAGCCCCAGCATTTT.